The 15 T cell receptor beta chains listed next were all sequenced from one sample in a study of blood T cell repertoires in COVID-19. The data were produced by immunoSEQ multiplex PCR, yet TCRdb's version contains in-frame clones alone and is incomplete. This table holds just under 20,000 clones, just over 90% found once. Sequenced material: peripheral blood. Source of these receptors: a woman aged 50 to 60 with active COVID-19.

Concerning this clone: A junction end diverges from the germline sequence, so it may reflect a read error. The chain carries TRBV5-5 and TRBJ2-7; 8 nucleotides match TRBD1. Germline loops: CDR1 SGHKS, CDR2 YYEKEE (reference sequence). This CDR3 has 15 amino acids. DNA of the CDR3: TGTGCCAGCAGCCCGCAGCCGGACAGGGTACGTAAGCTCCCCTTC. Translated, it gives CASSPQPDRVRKLPF.

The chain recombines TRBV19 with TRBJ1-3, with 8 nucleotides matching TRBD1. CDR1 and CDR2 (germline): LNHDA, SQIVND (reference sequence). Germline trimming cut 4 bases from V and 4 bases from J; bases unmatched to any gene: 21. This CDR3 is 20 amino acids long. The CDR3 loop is CASSKGRRTGTSKRGNTIYF. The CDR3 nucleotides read TGTGCCAGTAGTAAGGGACGGAGGACAGGGACGTCGAAGAGGGGAAACACCATATATTTT.

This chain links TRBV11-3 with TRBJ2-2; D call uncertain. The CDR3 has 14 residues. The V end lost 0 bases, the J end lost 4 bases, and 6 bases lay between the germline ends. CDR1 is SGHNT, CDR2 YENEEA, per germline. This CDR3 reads CASSLEQSTGELFF. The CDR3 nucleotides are TGTGCCAGCAGCTTAGAACAGAGCACCGGGGAGCTGTTTTTT.

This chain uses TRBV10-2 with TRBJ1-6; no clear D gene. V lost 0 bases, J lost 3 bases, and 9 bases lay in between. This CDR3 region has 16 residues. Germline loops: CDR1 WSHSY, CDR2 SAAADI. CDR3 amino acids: CASSESVGLYNSPLHF. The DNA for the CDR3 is TGCGCCAGCAGTGAGTCGGTTGGACTCTATAATTCACCCCTCCACTTT.

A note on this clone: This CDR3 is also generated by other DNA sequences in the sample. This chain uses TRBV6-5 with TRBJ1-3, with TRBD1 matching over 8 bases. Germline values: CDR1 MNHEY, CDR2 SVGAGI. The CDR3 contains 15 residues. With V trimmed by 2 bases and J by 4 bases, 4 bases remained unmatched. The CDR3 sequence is CASSYDRGSGNTIYF. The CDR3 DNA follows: TGTGCCAGCAGTTACGACAGGGGCTCCGGAAACACCATATATTTT.

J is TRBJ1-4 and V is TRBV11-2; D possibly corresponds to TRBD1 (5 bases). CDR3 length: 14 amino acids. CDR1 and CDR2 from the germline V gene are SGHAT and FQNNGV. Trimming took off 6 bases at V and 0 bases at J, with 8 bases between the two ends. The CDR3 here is CASRQGTTNEKLFF. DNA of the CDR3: TGTGCCAGCAGGCAGGGAACAACTAATGAAAAACTGTTTTTT.

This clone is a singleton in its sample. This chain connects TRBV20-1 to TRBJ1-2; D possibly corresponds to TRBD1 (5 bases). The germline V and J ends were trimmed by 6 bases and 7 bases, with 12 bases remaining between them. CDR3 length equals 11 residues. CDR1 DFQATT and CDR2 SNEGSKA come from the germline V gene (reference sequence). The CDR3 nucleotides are TGCAGTGCATCAGGGTCGGGTGGCTACACCTTC. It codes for CSASGSGGYTF.

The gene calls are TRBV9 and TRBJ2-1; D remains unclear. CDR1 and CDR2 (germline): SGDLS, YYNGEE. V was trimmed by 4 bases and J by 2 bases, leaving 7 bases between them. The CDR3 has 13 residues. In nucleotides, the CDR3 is TGTGCCAGCAGCCCGAGGCCCTACAATGAGCAGTTCTTC. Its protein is CASSPRPYNEQFF.

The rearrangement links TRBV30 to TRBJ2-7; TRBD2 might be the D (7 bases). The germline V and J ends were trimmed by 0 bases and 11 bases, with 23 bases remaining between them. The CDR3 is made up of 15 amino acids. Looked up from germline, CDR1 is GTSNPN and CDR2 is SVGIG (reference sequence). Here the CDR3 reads CAWSVPSGEREGKYF. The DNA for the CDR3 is TGTGCCTGGAGTGTACCTTCAGGGGAGAGGGAGGGCAAGTACTTC. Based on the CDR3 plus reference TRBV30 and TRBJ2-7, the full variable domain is SQTIHQWPATLVQPVGSPLSLECTVEGTSNPNLYWYRQAAGRGLQLLFYSVGIGQISSEVPQNLSASRPQDRQFILSSKKLLLSDSGFYLCAWSVPSGEREGKYFGPGTRLTVT.

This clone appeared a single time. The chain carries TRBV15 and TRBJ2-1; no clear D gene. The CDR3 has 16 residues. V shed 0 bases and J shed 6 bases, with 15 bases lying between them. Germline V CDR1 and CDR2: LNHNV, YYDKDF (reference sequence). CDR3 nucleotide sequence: TGTGCCACCAGCAGAGATGGTCGGTCCATTCGCAATGAGCAGTTCTTC. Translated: CATSRDGRSIRNEQFF.

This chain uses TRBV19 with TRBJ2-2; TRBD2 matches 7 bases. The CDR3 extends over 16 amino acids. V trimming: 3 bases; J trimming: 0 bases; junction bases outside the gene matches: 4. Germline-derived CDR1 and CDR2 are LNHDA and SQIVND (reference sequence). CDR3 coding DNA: TGTGCCAGTAGTATCGCCGGGAGGACGAACACCGGGGAGCTGTTTTTT. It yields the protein CASSIAGRTNTGELFF. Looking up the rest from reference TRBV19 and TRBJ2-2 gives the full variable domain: DGGITQSPKYLFRKEGQNVTLSCEQNLNHDAMYWYRQDPGQGLRLIYYSQIVNDFQKGDIAEGYSVSREKKESFPLTVTSAQKNPTAFYLCASSIAGRTNTGELFFGEGSRLTVL.

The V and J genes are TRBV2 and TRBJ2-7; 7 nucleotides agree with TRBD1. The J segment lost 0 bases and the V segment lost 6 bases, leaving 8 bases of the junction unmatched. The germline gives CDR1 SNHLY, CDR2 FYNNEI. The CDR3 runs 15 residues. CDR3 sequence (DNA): TGTGCCAGCAGCCCGGACAGGCCGACCTCCTACGAGCAGTACTTC. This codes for CASSPDRPTSYEQYF.

The CDR3 region has the DNA TGTGCCAGCAGCTTAGAGGCAGGGCCCTATGGCTACACCTTC. Protein sequence: CASSLEAGPYGYTF. This sequence joins TRBV7-8 and TRBJ1-2; D possibly corresponds to TRBD1 (5 bases). There are 14 residues in the CDR3. The V gene lost 1 base and the J gene lost 4 bases, with 10 bases spanning the gap. CDR1 SGHVS and CDR2 FQNEAQ come from the germline V gene.

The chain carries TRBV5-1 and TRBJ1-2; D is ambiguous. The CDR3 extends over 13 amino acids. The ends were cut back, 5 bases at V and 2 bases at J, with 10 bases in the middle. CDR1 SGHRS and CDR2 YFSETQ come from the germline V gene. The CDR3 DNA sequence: TGCGCCAGCAGTTTTACATCAAACTATGGCTACACCTTC. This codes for CASSFTSNYGYTF.

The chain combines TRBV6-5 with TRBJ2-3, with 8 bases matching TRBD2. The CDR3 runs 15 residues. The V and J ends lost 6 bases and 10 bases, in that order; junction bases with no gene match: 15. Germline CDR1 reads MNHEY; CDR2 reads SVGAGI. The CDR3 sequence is CASSRGLGAFEAQYF. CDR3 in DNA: TGTGCCAGCAGCCGGGGACTAGGGGCTTTTGAGGCGCAGTATTTT.